This T cell receptor (beta chain) was sequenced in a study of cytomegalovirus exposure and HLA in healthy donors. Study context: Early released data comprised about 90 million unique TCRs from HLA-typed donors.

Germline trimming cut 6 bases from V and 6 bases from J; bases unmatched to any gene: 8. Germline lookup yields CDR1 MNHEY and CDR2 SMNVEV (reference sequence). CDR3 length equals 14 residues. Notes on this clone: Its antigen is not known.

PCR involved 60 Vbeta and 13 Jbeta primers. Some clones are missing from TCRdb's copy, which holds only in-frame ones; the method was immunoSEQ multiplex PCR. The table has under 200,000 clones, 60% to 80% seen once; the top ten hold around an eighth. Study-wide results and limits: By HLA locus, TCR association rates varied in a later analysis, with DRB1 showing the most and HLA-C the fewest. A list of around 160 TCR beta chains associated with cytomegalovirus was given. The study reported that TCR beta sequences accurately predicted HLA-A and HLA-B alleles in most subjects.

This receptor was taken from a man between 50 and 59 years old in good health and CMV-seropositive. The chain carries TRBV27 and TRBJ2-3, with TRBD2 matching 8 bases. Sequencing input: PBMCs. The CDR3 DNA is TGTGCCAGCAGCCCGGGACTAGTAGGCGATACGCAGTATTTT. Its protein product is CASSPGLVGDTQYF.